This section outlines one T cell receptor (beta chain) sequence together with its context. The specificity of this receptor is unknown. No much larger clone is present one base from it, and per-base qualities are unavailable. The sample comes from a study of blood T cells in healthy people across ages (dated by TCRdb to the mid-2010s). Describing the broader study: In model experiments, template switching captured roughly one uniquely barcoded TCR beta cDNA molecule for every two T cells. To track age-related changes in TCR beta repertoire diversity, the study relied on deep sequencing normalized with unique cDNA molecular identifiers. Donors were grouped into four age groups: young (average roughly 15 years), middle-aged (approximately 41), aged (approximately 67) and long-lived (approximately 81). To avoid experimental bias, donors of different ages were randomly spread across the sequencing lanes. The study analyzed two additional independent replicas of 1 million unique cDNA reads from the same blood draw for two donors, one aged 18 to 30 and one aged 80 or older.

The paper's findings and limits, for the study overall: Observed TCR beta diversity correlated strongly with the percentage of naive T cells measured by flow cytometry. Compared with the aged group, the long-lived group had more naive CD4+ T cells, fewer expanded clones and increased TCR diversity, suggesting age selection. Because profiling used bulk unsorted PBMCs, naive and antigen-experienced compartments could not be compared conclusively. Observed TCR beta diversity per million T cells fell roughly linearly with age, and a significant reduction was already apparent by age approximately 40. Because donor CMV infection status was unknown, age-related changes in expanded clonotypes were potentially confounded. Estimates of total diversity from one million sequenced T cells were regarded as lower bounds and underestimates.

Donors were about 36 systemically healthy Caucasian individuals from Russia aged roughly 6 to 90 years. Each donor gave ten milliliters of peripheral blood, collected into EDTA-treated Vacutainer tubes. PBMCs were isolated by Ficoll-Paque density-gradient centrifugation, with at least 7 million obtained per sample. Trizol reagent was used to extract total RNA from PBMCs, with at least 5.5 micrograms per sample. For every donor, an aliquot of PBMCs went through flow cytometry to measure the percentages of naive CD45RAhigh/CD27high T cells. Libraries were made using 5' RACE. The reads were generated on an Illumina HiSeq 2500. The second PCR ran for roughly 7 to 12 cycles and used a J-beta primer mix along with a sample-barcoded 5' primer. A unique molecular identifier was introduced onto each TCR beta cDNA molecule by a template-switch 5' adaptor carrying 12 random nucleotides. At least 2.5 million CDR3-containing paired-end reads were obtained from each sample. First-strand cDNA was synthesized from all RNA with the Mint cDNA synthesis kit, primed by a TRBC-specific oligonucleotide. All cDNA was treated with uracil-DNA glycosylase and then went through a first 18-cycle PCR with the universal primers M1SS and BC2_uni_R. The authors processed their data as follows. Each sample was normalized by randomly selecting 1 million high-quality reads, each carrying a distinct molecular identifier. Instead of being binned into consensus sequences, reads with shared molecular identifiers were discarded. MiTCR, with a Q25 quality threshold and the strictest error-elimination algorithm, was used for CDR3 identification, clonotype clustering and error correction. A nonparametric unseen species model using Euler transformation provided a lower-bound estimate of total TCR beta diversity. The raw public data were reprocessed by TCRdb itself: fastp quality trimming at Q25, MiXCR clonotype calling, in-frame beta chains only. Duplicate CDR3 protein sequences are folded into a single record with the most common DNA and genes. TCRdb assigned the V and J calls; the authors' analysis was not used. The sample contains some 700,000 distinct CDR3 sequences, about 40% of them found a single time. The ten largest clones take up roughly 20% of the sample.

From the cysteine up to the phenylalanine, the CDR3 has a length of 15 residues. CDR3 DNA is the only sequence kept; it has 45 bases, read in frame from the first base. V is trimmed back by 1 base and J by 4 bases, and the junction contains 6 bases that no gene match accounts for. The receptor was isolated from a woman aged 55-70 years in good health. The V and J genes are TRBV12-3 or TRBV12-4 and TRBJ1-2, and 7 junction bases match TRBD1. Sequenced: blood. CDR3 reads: CASSLGDRARYGYTF. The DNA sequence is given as TGTGCCAGCAGTTTAGGAGACAGGGCTCGCTATGGCTACACCTTC.